This T cell receptor beta chain came from a study of shared clonotypes between healthy human individuals. At the level of the study: Per donor, three plates held CD4 naive cells, three held CD4 memory, two held CD8 naive and one held CD8 memory.

Among the donors, all were Caucasian adults who lived in Nashville, Tennessee. The repertoire was sequenced with immunoSEQ multiplex PCR; TCRdb's copy has only in-frame clones and lacks some. The sample consists of some 1,600,000 clones, under 99% of them appearing once. This CDR3 contains 19 residues. With V trimmed by 0 bases and J by 2 bases, 13 bases remained unmatched. Germline-derived CDR1 and CDR2 are SGHRS and YFSETQ. The rearrangement uses TRBV5-1 and TRBJ2-3; 9 bases map to TRBD2. The source is a man aged 30 to 45 in good health. Sequenced: naive CD4+ T cells sorted from blood. Subset denoted: CD45RA+ positively selected. Here the CDR3 reads CASSLGLLAGSGDTDTQYF. CDR3 bases: TGCGCCAGCAGCTTGGGCCTACTAGCGGGCTCGGGTGACACAGATACGCAGTATTTT.